The present T cell receptor (beta chain) was sequenced within a study of T-cell reconstitution after alpha-beta-depleted transplantation in children. It was with unique molecular identifiers that the TCRbeta library was prepared. Via MiXCR, TCRdb re-called the PCR reads, giving one row per CDR3 protein. This repertoire shows under 70,000 distinct CDR3 sequences, about a tenth found once; its top ten account for roughly 13%. V lost 8 bases and J lost 4; bases outside the gene matches: 6. Germline lookup yields CDR1 LNHDA and CDR2 SQIVND (reference sequence). This CDR3 comprises 13 residues. The source is a boy between 5 and 17 years old with acute myeloid leukemia, due to receive a stem cell transplant. This sequence joins TRBV19 and TRBJ2-7; 9 nucleotides agree with TRBD2. The specimen comprised PBMCs, sampled before TCRalphabeta/CD19-depleted stem cell transplant. In DNA, the CDR3 is TGTGCCAGTCGAGGTAGCGGGAGTTACGAGCAGTACTTC. It is translated as CASRGSGSYEQYF.